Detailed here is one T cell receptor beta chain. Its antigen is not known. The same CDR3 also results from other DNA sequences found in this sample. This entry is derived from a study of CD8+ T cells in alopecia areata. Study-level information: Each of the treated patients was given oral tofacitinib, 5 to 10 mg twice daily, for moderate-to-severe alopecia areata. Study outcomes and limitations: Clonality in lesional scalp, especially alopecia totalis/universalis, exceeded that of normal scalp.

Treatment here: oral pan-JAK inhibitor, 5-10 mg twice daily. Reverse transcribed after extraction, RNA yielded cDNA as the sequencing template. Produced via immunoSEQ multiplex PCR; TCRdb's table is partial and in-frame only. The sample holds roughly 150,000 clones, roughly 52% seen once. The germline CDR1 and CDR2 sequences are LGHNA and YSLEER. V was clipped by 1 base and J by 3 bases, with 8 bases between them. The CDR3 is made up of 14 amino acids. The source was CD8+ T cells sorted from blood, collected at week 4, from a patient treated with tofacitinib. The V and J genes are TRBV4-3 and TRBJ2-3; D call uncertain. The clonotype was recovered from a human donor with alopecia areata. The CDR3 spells CASSQVGSTDTQYF. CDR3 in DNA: TGCGCCAGCAGCCAAGTTGGGTCGACAGATACGCAGTATTTT.